The T cell receptor (beta chain) under discussion was sequenced for a study of CD8 T cells in Susac syndrome. Study at large: When their blood was taken, patients with Susac syndrome were therapy-naive, taking corticosteroids, or taking intravenous immunoglobulin alone.

The V segment lost 5 bases and the J segment 5 bases; nucleotides outside the gene matches: 4. Per the germline V gene, CDR1 is SGHVS and CDR2 is FNYEAQ. There are 13 residues in the CDR3. Reverse transcription used roughly 0.5 to 1 ug RNA and random hexamers. By means of immunoSEQ multiplex PCR, TCR beta CDR3 spanning 54 Vbeta and 13 Jbeta underwent amplification. Each CDR3 protein is one row after TCRdb ran MiXCR on the immunoSEQ multiplex PCR reads. Here the sample spans hundreds of thousands of distinct CDR3 sequences, about 95% being singletons. Input material: CD4+ T cells from PBMCs. This sequence joins TRBV7-6 and TRBJ2-5; 8 bases align to TRBD1. The receptor was derived from a human donor with Susac syndrome. CDR3 in amino acids: CASSRQGLETQYF. DNA of the CDR3: TGTGCCAGCAGCCGACAGGGGCTGGAGACCCAGTACTTC.